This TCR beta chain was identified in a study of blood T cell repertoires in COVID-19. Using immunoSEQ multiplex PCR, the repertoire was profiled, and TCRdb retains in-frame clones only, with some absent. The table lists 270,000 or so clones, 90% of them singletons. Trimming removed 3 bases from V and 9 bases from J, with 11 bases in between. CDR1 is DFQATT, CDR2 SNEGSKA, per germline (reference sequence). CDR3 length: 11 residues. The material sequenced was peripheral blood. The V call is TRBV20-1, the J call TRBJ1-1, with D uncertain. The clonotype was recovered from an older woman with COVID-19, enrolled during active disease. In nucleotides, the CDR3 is TGCAGTGCTAGGCTTACAGTGAAAGCTTTCTTT. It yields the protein CSARLTVKAFF.